The source of this T cell receptor (beta chain) is a study of T cell changes during pregnancy in multiple sclerosis. The CDR3 contains 13 residues. CDR1 is KGHSH, CDR2 LQKENI, per germline. Trimming shortened V by 6 bases and J by 3 bases, and 11 bases separated the two germline ends. Measured with immunoSEQ multiplex PCR; TCRdb has only the in-frame clones, and not every one. In the table there are approximately 40,000 clones, 75% to 95% of which are singletons. The chain is built from TRBV18 and TRBJ2-5; D unresolved. The TCR comes from a female donor in good health, enrolled as a control in a pregnancy study. This sample comprised CD4+ T cells from peripheral blood mononuclear cells, obtained in the third trimester of pregnancy. The CDR3 nucleotides are TGTGCCAGCTCTCGAGGCGGCGAAGAGACCCAGTACTTC. Protein sequence: CASSRGGEETQYF.